The 7 T cell receptor beta chains given below trace back to one sample, sequenced in a study of radiation and T cells in renal cell carcinoma. Generated by immunoSEQ multiplex PCR, the TCRdb table keeps only in-frame clones and is missing some. The repertoire holds roughly 82,000 clones, around 89% seen once, with roughly 6% in the top ten. As for time point: blood 4 weeks post-SBRT, at nephrectomy. Treatment defined: 15 Gy SBRT to primary tumor, nephrectomy 4 weeks later. Sample: blood, taken from a patient whose treatment included radiotherapy and nephrectomy. Source of these receptors: a woman aged 70-85 years with renal cell carcinoma.

This clone was seen only a few times. The chain has TRBV19 and TRBJ1-5; D not resolved. Trimming pared 0 bases from V and 4 bases from J, leaving 7 bases between. The CDR3 totals 14 residues. Germline CDR1 and CDR2: LNHDA and SQIVND (reference sequence). CDR3 bases: TGTGCCAGTAGTATAGAAGCAGGAAATCAGCCCCAGCATTTT. Its translation is CASSIEAGNQPQHF.

The gene calls are TRBV9 and TRBJ2-5; maybe TRBD2 (6 bases). This CDR3 is 14 amino acids long. Germline CDR1 reads SGDLS; CDR2 reads YYNGEE. The V and J ends lost 4 bases and 2 bases respectively, with 12 bases between them. CDR3 residues: CASSPGTAQETQYF. In DNA form, the CDR3 reads TGTGCCAGCAGCCCCGGGACTGCACAAGAGACCCAGTACTTC.

V usage is TRBV5-5 and J usage is TRBJ2-5; the match to TRBD1 covers 7 bases. The germline CDR1 and CDR2 sequences are SGHKS and YYEKEE (reference sequence). The CDR3 contains 15 residues. The V and J ends lost 1 base and 2 bases, in that order; junction bases with no gene match: 5. CDR3 bases: TGTGCCAGCAGCTTGAGGGGGCCCCCTCAAGAGACCCAGTACTTC. It specifies CASSLRGPPQETQYF.

The rearrangement uses TRBV5-1 and TRBJ2-3; 8 bases are shared with TRBD2. Unmatched junction bases numbered 5, after V lost 1 base and J lost 4 bases. Germline values: CDR1 SGHRS, CDR2 YFSETQ. This CDR3 comprises 15 residues. The chain's CDR3 is CASSLNGGAADTQYF. The CDR3, as DNA: TGCGCCAGCAGCTTGAACGGGGGGGCCGCAGATACGCAGTATTTT.

As DNA, the CDR3 is TGCGCCAGCAGCCCTAACCCCGGACTAGGGGCCTACAATGAGCAGTTCTTC. Encoded protein: CASSPNPGLGAYNEQFF. The genes are TRBV4-3 and TRBJ2-1, with 7 bases that match TRBD2. This CDR3 spans 17 amino acids. Germline V lookup: CDR1 LGHNA, CDR2 YSLEER. The ends lost 4 bases at V and 2 bases at J; junction bases unmatched: 11.

The chain carries TRBV7-3 and TRBJ2-3, with D perhaps being TRBD1 or TRBD2 (6 bases each). Germline CDR1 and CDR2: SGHTA and FQGTGA. V lost 2 bases and J 5 bases, leaving 14 bases between the germline ends. This CDR3 is built from 15 residues. This CDR3 reads CASSLDGGLIDTQYF. In DNA form, the CDR3 reads TGTGCCAGCAGCTTAGATGGGGGGCTAATAGATACGCAGTATTTT.

The count of this clone is one. The chain joins TRBV6-5 to TRBJ2-1; no definite D call. The V end lost 2 bases, the J end lost 5 bases, and 10 bases lay between the germline ends. Germline V gives CDR1 MNHEY, CDR2 SVGAGI. This CDR3 is built from 14 residues. The CDR3 reads CASSYLQNNNEQFF. CDR3 nucleotides: TGTGCCAGCAGTTACCTCCAGAATAACAATGAGCAGTTCTTC.